This T cell receptor (beta chain) comes out of a study of STAT3 mutations in large granular lymphocyte leukemia. Study information: Among longitudinally sequenced T-LGLL patients, roughly half had canonical activating STAT3 mutations detected.

Germline trimming cut 5 bases from V and 4 bases from J; bases unmatched to any gene: 7. Germline V gene sequence: CDR1 SEHNR, CDR2 FQNEAQ (reference sequence). This CDR3 contains 15 residues. The table lists this clone with a few counts. The antigen is undetermined. Generated by immunoSEQ multiplex PCR, the TCRdb table keeps only in-frame clones and is missing some. Found here are around 13,000 clones, roughly 80% of them singletons; the top ten hold roughly half. General study points: Samples missed the first appearance of the clone. Every T-cell large granular lymphocyte leukemia patient had at least one immunodominant TCR beta clonotype.

The chain links TRBV7-9 to TRBJ1-2; 10 nucleotides agree with TRBD1. The sequencing sample was made of peripheral blood mononuclear cells. The source is a man aged 55-75 years with T-cell large granular lymphocyte leukemia. Some clones in this sample may be carry-over from other donors' samples. CDR3 DNA: TGTGCCAGCAGCGACGGGACAGGGGAGTCCTATGGCTACACCTTC. Translation: CASSDGTGESYGYTF.